These 25 T cell receptor beta chains originate from one sample sequenced in a study of blood T cell repertoires in COVID-19. This table comes from immunoSEQ multiplex PCR, and its TCRdb copy is limited to in-frame clones, with some not included. The repertoire consists of fewer than 250,000 clones, with 85% occurring once and the leading ten covering 0.9% to 0.95%. Sequenced: peripheral blood. These receptors were collected from a man aged 55 to 70 with COVID-19, enrolled during active disease.

This chain links TRBV3-1 (or the pseudogene TRBV3-2) with TRBJ2-3; no clear D. V gave up 1 base and J gave up 8 bases, with 10 bases separating them. The CDR3 spans 13 residues. Germline CDR1 and CDR2: LGHDT and YNNKEL (reference sequence). For the CDR3, the DNA is TGTGCCAGCAGCCAAGTTCCGTCAGGTACGCAGTATTTT. Amino acid sequence: CASSQVPSGTQYF.

The chain combines TRBV10-3 with TRBJ2-3; 7 bases line up with TRBD2. CDR1 ENHRY and CDR2 SYGVKD come from the germline V gene. The CDR3 runs to 14 residues. J gave up 5 bases and V 6 bases, and 8 bases lay outside the gene matches. Here the CDR3 DNA reads TGTGCCATCAGGGGGGGGGTAGGCGGAGATACGCAGTATTTT. Protein product: CAIRGGVGGDTQYF.

The chain combines TRBV5-1 with TRBJ2-7; D may be TRBD1 (6 bases). Between the trimmed V and J ends, which lost 3 bases and 2 bases, there was a span of 15 bases. The CDR3 has 15 amino acids. Germline assignment: CDR1 SGHRS and CDR2 YFSETQ. CDR3 sequence: CASSWDGTPTYEQYF. CDR3 sequence (DNA): TGCGCCAGCAGCTGGGACGGGACACCCACCTACGAGCAGTACTTC.

The chain joins TRBV28 to TRBJ2-5, with 7 bases identical to TRBD1. Per germline, CDR1 MDHEN and CDR2 SYDVKM. With V trimmed by 6 bases and J by 10 bases, 5 bases remained unmatched. The CDR3 has 11 amino acids. The CDR3 is CASREQGIQYF. The DNA of the CDR3 is TGTGCCAGCAGGGAACAGGGGATCCAGTACTTC. The variable domain in full, completed from reference TRBV28 and TRBJ2-5, reads DVKVTQSSRYLVKRTGEKVFLECVQDMDHENMFWYRQDPGLGLRLIYFSYDVKMKEKGDIPEGYSVSREKKERFSLILESASTNQTSMYLCASREQGIQYFGPGTRLLVL.

The chain recombines TRBV10-3 with TRBJ1-3, with a weak D call TRBD1 (6 bases). V was trimmed by 10 bases and J by 3 bases, leaving 16 bases between them. This CDR3 region has 14 residues. The germline V gene has CDR1 ENHRY and CDR2 SYGVKD. In DNA, the CDR3 is TGTGCCACCCAGGGGTTTCTCGATGGAAACACCATATATTTT. Translation gives CATQGFLDGNTIYF.

The chain is built from TRBV7-9 and TRBJ1-3; a possible D gene is TRBD1 (5 bases). The CDR3 consists of 19 residues. Germline V gives CDR1 SEHNR, CDR2 FQNEAQ (reference sequence). V was pared by 1 base and J by 3 bases, with 22 bases between. The CDR3 here is CASSLGGRAPDGHGNTIYF. The CDR3 nucleotides are TGTGCCAGCAGCTTAGGAGGCAGGGCACCGGATGGTCATGGAAACACCATATATTTT.

This clone has only a few counts. The V call is TRBV28, the J call TRBJ1-6, with 8 bases matching TRBD1. The CDR3 spans 16 residues. Looked up from germline, CDR1 is MDHEN and CDR2 is SYDVKM. The junction had 13 bases not matched to a gene; V was cut back by 5 bases and J by 10 bases. The CDR3 loop is CASSLTPRDRNSPLHF. The CDR3 nucleotides read TGTGCCAGCAGTCTAACACCCCGGGACAGGAACTCACCCCTCCACTTT.

CDR3 DNA: TGCGCCAGCAGCTTGGGGGGTTACAGGGGCGAGCAGTACTTC. Residues: CASSLGGYRGEQYF. The chain joins TRBV5-1 to TRBJ2-7, with TRBD1 matching 7 bases. V lost 0 bases and J lost 6; bases outside the gene matches: 6. This CDR3 is 14 amino acids long. Germline V lookup: CDR1 SGHRS, CDR2 YFSETQ.

CDR3 loop: CASSPYHRDYGYTF. CDR3 in DNA: TGTGCCAGCAGCCCGTACCACAGGGACTATGGCTACACCTTC. This rearrangement joins TRBV4-2 to TRBJ1-2, with D possibly being TRBD1 (6 bases). Germline V gene sequence: CDR1 LGHNA, CDR2 YNFKEQ. The CDR3 spans 14 residues. V shed 4 bases and J shed 3 bases, with 12 bases lying between them.

The chain links TRBV28 to TRBJ1-6; TRBD1 agrees at 7 bases. From germline, CDR1 is MDHEN and CDR2 SYDVKM. Trimming cost V 6 bases and J 7 bases; bases outside gene matches: 6. The CDR3 has 14 amino acids. The CDR3: CASRIDRVNSPLHF. The DNA for the CDR3 is TGTGCCAGCAGGATAGACAGGGTAAATTCACCCCTCCACTTT.

The chain employs TRBV5-1 and TRBJ2-3, with D possibly TRBD1 on 5 matching bases. The CDR3 is 15 amino acids. V was shortened by 7 bases and J by 0 bases, with 15 bases between the two germline ends. Germline V gene lookup returns CDR1 SGHRS and CDR2 YFSETQ. CDR3 DNA: TGCGCCAGCCGTTTACAGGCCCTAAGCACAGATACGCAGTATTTT. Its protein product is CASRLQALSTDTQYF.

This chain's CDR3 is CASSVAAVNTEAFF. The DNA of the CDR3 is TGTGCCAGCAGCGTAGCTGCAGTGAACACTGAAGCTTTCTTT. This rearrangement joins TRBV9 to TRBJ1-1, with D hard to call. Germline V gives CDR1 SGDLS, CDR2 YYNGEE. V was cut by 0 bases and J by 0 bases, with 6 bases left in between. The CDR3 is 14 residues long.

This chain joins TRBV3-1 (or the pseudogene TRBV3-2) and TRBJ2-1, with 10 bases aligning to TRBD1. The junction had 7 bases not matched to a gene; V was cut back by 5 bases and J by 6 bases. This CDR3 has 15 amino acids. CDR1 and CDR2 (germline): LGHDT, YNNKEL (reference sequence). The chain's CDR3 is CASSGRDRGCNEQFF. The DNA for the CDR3 is TGTGCCAGCAGCGGCAGGGACAGGGGATGCAATGAGCAGTTCTTC.

The gene calls are TRBV6-5 and TRBJ1-5; D perhaps matches TRBD1 (5 bases). CDR1 and CDR2 (germline): MNHEY, SVGAGI. CDR3 length equals 13 residues. Between the trimmed V and J ends, which lost 6 bases and 7 bases, there was a span of 13 bases. The DNA of the CDR3 is TGTGCCAGCAGGAGGCGTGGACAACAGCCCCAGCATTTT. Its protein is CASRRRGQQPQHF.

The V call is TRBV2, the J call TRBJ1-1; a weak D match, TRBD1 (5 bases). The V gene lost 6 bases and the J gene lost 7 bases, with 12 bases spanning the gap. This CDR3 region has 12 residues. The germline gives CDR1 SNHLY, CDR2 FYNNEI. The CDR3 protein is CASRRGLLEAFF. DNA for the CDR3: TGTGCCAGCAGAAGGGGCCTGCTTGAAGCTTTCTTT.

The CDR3 DNA sequence: TGTGCCAGCTCACCGGAACAGGGGGCATATACCGGGGAGCTGTTTTTT. Translated: CASSPEQGAYTGELFF. The chain is built from TRBV18 and TRBJ2-2; 9 bases map to TRBD1. The CDR3 consists of 16 residues. Germline values: CDR1 KGHSH, CDR2 LQKENI. V was clipped by 3 bases and J by 5 bases; unmatched bases: 7.

The chain recombines TRBV7-6 with TRBJ1-5; D not resolved. V was shortened by 1 base and J by 7 bases, with 8 bases between the two germline ends. Germline CDR1 reads SGHVS; CDR2 reads FNYEAQ. The CDR3 runs to 13 residues. CDR3 nucleotides: TGTGCCAGCAGCTTAGAGCCCCCCCAGCCCCAGCATTTT. This translates into CASSLEPPQPQHF.

J is TRBJ2-7 and V is TRBV30, with 7 bases lining up with TRBD1. J was trimmed by 3 bases and V by 2 bases; bases with no gene match: 13. CDR3 length: 16 residues. The germline V gene has CDR1 GTSNPN and CDR2 SVGIG (reference sequence). The DNA for the CDR3 is TGTGCCTGGAGTAACCCCCGAGACAGGGCCATCTACGAGCAGTACTTC. Translated: CAWSNPRDRAIYEQYF. The full variable domain, its missing parts supplied by reference TRBV30 and TRBJ2-7, is SQTIHQWPATLVQPVGSPLSLECTVEGTSNPNLYWYRQAAGRGLQLLFYSVGIGQISSEVPQNLSASRPQDRQFILSSKKLLLSDSGFYLCAWSNPRDRAIYEQYFGPGTRLTVT.

V gene TRBV18 combines with J gene TRBJ2-3; D is undetermined. Looked up from germline, CDR1 is KGHSH and CDR2 is LQKENI. Trimming removed 2 bases from V and 3 bases from J, with 3 bases in between. CDR3 size: 12 residues. The CDR3 nucleotides are TGTGCCAGCTCACCAACAACAGATACGCAGTATTTT. The encoded protein is CASSPTTDTQYF.

The J gene is TRBJ2-5, the V gene TRBV3-1 (or the pseudogene TRBV3-2); 8 nucleotides agree with TRBD2. Germline loops: CDR1 LGHDT, CDR2 YNNKEL (reference sequence). The CDR3 runs 16 residues. J was trimmed by 1 base and V by 3 bases; bases with no gene match: 7. The CDR3: CASSHGGVRGQETQYF. CDR3 in DNA: TGTGCCAGCAGCCACGGGGGGGTGCGGGGCCAAGAGACCCAGTACTTC.

This chain uses TRBV7-2 with TRBJ2-7, with 8 bases identical to TRBD1. The CDR3 extends over 16 amino acids. CDR1 and CDR2 from the germline V gene are SGHTA and FQGNSA. J was trimmed by 2 bases and V by 2 bases; bases with no gene match: 8. CDR3 sequence reads: CASSLWGDRSTYEQYF. The CDR3 region has the DNA TGTGCCAGCAGCTTATGGGGGGACAGGAGTACCTACGAGCAGTACTTC.

V and J are TRBV2 and TRBJ1-2; possible D gene TRBD1, 5 bases. The germline V gene encodes CDR1 SNHLY and CDR2 FYNNEI. This CDR3 comprises 14 residues. Trimming removed 6 bases at V and 3 bases at J, with 14 bases between. The CDR3 DNA reads as TGTGCCAGCAGATGGGGGGGAATGGACTATGGCTACACCTTC. It specifies CASRWGGMDYGYTF.

In its sample, this clone was seen once. V usage is TRBV10-2 and J usage is TRBJ1-1; no clear D. The germline V gene has CDR1 WSHSY and CDR2 SAAADI. This CDR3 contains 13 residues. Between the trimmed V and J ends, which lost 3 bases and 1 base, there was a span of 6 bases. CDR3 nucleotides: TGCGCCAGCAGTGAACGGGAGAACACTGAAGCTTTCTTT. It is translated as CASSERENTEAFF.

The chain uses TRBV6-4 and TRBJ2-7; TRBD1 matches at 7 bases. V lost 5 bases, J lost 6 bases, and 10 bases stayed unmatched. The CDR3 runs to 14 residues. Germline assignment: CDR1 MRHNA and CDR2 SNTAGT. The CDR3 spells CASSPQQGTGEQYF. DNA for the CDR3: TGTGCCAGCAGTCCCCAACAGGGGACCGGCGAGCAGTACTTC.

The chain employs TRBV3-1 (or the pseudogene TRBV3-2) and TRBJ2-1; 11 bases are a match to TRBD2. V was pared by 1 base and J by 10 bases, with 12 bases of the junction left unmatched. CDR1 LGHDT and CDR2 YNNKEL come from the germline V gene (reference sequence). The CDR3 runs 17 residues. The CDR3 bases are TGTGCCAGCAGCCAAGCTTGGGGTTCACTAGCGGGAGTGGAGCAGTTCTTC. Its translation is CASSQAWGSLAGVEQFF.